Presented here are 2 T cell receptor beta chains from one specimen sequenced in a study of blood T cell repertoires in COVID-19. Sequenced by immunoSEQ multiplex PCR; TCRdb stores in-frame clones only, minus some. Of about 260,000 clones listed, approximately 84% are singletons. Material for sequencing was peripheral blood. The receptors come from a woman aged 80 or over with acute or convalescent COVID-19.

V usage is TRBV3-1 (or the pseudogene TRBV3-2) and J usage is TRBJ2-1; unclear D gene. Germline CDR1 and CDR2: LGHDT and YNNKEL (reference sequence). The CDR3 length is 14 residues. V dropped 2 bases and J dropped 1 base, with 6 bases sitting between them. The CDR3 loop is CASSQFSSYNEQFF. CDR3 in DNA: TGTGCCAGCAGCCAATTTTCTTCCTACAATGAGCAGTTCTTC.

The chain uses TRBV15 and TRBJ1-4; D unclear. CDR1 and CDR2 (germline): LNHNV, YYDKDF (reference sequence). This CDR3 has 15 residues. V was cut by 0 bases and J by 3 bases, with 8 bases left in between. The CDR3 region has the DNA TGTGCCACCAGCAGAGATGGGCAGGCTAATGAAAAACTGTTTTTT. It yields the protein CATSRDGQANEKLFF.